This T cell receptor beta chain was captured in a study of blood T cell repertoires in COVID-19. Losses at the gene ends were 9 bases for V and 2 bases for J; bases not matched to a gene: 13. There are 16 residues in the CDR3. Germline CDR1 is KGHDR and CDR2 is SFDVKD. How the authors handled the data: How many nucleated cells were present was estimated from reference gene primer amplification. Sequencing was performed with immunoSEQ multiplex PCR; in TCRdb, only in-frame clones are kept and a portion is missing. V and J calls plus clone size are reproduced from that table; the DNA served to infer D and trimming. The table lists approximately 76,000 clones, approximately 88% of them singletons.

The sample was peripheral blood. The rearrangement links TRBV24-1 to TRBJ2-7, with 9 bases lining up with TRBD1. This clonotype was sampled from a man aged 25 to 40 with acute or convalescent COVID-19. DNA for the CDR3: TGTGCCACCCCAGAATTGACCGGGACAGGGCCCTACGAGCAGTACTTC. Amino acids: CATPELTGTGPYEQYF.